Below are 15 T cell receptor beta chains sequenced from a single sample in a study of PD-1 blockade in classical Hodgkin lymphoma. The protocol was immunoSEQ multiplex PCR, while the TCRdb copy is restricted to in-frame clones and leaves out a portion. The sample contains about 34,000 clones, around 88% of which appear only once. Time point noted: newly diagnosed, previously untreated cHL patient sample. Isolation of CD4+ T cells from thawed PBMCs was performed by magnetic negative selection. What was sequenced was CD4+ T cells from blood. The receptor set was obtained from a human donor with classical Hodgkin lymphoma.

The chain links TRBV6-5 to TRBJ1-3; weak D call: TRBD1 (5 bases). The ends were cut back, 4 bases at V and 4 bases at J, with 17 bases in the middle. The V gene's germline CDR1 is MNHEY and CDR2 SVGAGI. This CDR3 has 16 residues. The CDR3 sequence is CASSSTPAGRGNTIYF. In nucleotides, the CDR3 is TGTGCCAGCAGTTCCACCCCCGCAGGGCGGGGAAACACCATATATTTT.

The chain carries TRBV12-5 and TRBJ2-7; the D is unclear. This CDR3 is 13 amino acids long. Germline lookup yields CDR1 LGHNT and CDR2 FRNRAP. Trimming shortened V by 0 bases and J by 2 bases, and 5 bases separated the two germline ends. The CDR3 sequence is CASGLVGTYEQYF. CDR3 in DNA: TGTGCTAGTGGTTTGGTGGGAACCTACGAGCAGTACTTC.

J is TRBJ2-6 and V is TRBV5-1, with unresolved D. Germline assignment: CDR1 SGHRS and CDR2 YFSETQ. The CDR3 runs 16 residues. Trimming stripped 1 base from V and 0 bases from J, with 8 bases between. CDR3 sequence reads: CASSLTYSSGANVLTF. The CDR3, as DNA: TGCGCCAGCAGCTTGACCTACAGCTCTGGGGCCAACGTCCTGACTTTC.

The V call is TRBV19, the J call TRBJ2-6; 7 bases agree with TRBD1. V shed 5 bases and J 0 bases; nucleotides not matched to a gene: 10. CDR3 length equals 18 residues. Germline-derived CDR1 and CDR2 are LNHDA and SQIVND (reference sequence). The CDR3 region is CASSANRRGSSGANVLTF. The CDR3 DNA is TGTGCCAGTAGTGCCAACCGCAGGGGGAGCTCTGGGGCCAACGTCCTGACTTTC.

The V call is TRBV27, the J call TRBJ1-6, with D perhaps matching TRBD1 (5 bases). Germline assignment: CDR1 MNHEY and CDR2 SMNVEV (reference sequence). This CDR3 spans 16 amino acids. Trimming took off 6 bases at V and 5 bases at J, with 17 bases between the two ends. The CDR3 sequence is CASRTPAGYHNSPLHF. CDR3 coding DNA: TGTGCCAGCAGGACCCCCGCAGGGTACCATAATTCACCCCTCCACTTT.

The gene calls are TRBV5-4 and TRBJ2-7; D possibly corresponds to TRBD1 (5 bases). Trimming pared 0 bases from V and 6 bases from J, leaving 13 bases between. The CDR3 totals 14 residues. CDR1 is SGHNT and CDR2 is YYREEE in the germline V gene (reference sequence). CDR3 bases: TGTGCCAGCAGCTTGGATTCGGACATACGCGAGCAGTACTTC. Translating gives CASSLDSDIREQYF.

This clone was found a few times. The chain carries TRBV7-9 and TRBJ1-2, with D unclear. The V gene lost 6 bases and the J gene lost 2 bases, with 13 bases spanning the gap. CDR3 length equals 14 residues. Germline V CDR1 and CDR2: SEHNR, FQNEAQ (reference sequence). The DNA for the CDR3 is TGTGCCAGCAGTCCCCGGGCCCAAAACTATGGCTACACCTTC. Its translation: CASSPRAQNYGYTF.

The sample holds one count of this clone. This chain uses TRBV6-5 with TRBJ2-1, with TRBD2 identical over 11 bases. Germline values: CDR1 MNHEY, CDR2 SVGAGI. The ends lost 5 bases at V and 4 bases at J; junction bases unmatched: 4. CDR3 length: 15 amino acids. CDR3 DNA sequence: TGTGCCAGCAGTCGTAGCGGGGGGGCTTACAATGAGCAGTTCTTC. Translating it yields CASSRSGGAYNEQFF.

The CDR3 nucleotides are TGTGCCAGCAGCTTAGAGTCGCGGGGCTCCTACGAGCAGTACTTC. It encodes CASSLESRGSYEQYF. The J gene is TRBJ2-7, the V gene TRBV7-9; D is possibly TRBD2 (6 bases). Germline loops: CDR1 SEHNR, CDR2 FQNEAQ (reference sequence). The CDR3 runs to 15 residues. V shed 1 base and J shed 0 bases, with 10 bases lying between them.

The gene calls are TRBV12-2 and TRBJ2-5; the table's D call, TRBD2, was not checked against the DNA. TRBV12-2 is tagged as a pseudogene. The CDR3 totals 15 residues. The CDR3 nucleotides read TGTGCAAGTCGCCTGGGGAGGAGGGAACAAGAGACCCAGTACTTC. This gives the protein CASRLGRREQETQYF.

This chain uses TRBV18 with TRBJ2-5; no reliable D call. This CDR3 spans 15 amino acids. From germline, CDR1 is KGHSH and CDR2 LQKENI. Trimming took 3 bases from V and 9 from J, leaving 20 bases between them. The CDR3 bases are TGTGCCAGCTCACCTAGGAATCGCGTTATTAGGGCCCAGTACTTC. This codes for CASSPRNRVIRAQYF.

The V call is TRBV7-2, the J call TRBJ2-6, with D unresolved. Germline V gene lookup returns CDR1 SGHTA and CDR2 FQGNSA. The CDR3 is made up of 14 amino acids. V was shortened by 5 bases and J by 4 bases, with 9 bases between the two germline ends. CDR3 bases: TGTGCCAGCAGCACCCGTTTGGGGGCCAACGTCCTGACTTTC. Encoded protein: CASSTRLGANVLTF.

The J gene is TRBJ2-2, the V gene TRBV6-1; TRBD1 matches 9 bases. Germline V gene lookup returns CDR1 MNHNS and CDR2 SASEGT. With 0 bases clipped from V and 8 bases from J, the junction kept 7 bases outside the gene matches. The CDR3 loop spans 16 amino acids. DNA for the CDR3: TGTGCCAGCAGTGAAGCGGGGACAGGGAAGTATGGGGAGCTGTTTTTT. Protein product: CASSEAGTGKYGELFF.

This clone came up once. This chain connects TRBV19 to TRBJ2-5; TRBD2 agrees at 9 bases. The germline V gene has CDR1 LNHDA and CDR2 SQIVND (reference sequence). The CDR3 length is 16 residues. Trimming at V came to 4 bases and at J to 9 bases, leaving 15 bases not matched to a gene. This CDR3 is CASSTGAGGVDGAQYF. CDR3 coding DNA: TGTGCCAGTAGTACCGGAGCGGGAGGTGTCGATGGGGCCCAGTACTTC.

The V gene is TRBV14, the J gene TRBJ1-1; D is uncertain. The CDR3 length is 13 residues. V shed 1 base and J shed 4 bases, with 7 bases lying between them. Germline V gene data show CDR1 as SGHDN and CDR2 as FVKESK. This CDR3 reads CASSQGGFTEAFF. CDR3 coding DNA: TGTGCCAGCAGCCAAGGAGGGTTCACTGAAGCTTTCTTT.